A single sample gave rise to the 25 T cell receptor beta chains below, sequenced in a study of T cells of healthy individuals. TCRdb reprocessed the 5' RACE reads via MiXCR and lists one record per CDR3 protein. The sample yields nearly 100,000 distinct CDR3 sequences, 15% to 20% seen once. The receptors were gathered from a human donor in good health.

The J gene is TRBJ2-2, the V gene TRBV19, with 8 bases matching TRBD2. CDR3 size: 14 residues. Germline trimming cut 7 bases from V and 3 bases from J; bases unmatched to any gene: 4. Germline CDR1 reads LNHDA; CDR2 reads SQIVND (reference sequence). In DNA form, the CDR3 reads TGTGCCAGTAAGACTAGCGCCCACACCGGGGAGCTGTTTTTT. This translates into CASKTSAHTGELFF.

J is TRBJ2-5 and V is TRBV20-1; TRBD1 aligns across 7 bases. The ends lost 3 bases at V and 1 base at J; junction bases unmatched: 5. From germline, CDR1 is DFQATT and CDR2 SNEGSKA (reference sequence). This CDR3 region has 14 residues. CDR3 bases: TGCAGTGCTAGTTGGGCAGGGGGCCAAGAGACCCAGTACTTC. Encoded protein: CSASWAGGQETQYF.

The V and J genes are TRBV20-1 and TRBJ1-1; 8 bases map to TRBD1. The germline CDR1 and CDR2 sequences are DFQATT and SNEGSKA (reference sequence). V shed 3 bases, J shed 1 base, and the junction held 10 bases outside the gene matches. The CDR3 is 16 residues long. For the CDR3, the DNA is TGCAGTGCTAGGGACAGGGATCTAAGGGCGAACACTGAAGCTTTCTTT. Protein sequence: CSARDRDLRANTEAFF.

This clonotype was detected a few times. The rearrangement joins TRBV20-1 to TRBJ2-3; D not certain. The V end was cut by 6 bases, the J end by 1 base, with 17 bases between. Germline lookup yields CDR1 DFQATT and CDR2 SNEGSKA (reference sequence). The CDR3 length is 15 residues. As DNA, the CDR3 is TGCAGTGCCGAAAGCAGGCGATTGGGCACAGATACGCAGTATTTT. It is translated as CSAESRRLGTDTQYF.

The sample holds a few counts of this clonotype. This sequence joins TRBV7-2 and TRBJ2-1, with D perhaps given as TRBD1 or TRBD2 (6 bases each). Trimming cost V 3 bases and J 8 bases, with 17 bases left between them. CDR3 length: 15 residues. Germline CDR1 and CDR2: SGHTA and FQGNSA. DNA of the CDR3: TGTGCCAGCAGCTTTGAGGGGGGTCCCGTCGATGAGCAGTTCTTC. It encodes CASSFEGGPVDEQFF.

This clonotype was seen repeatedly, ten times or more. This sequence joins TRBV25-1 and TRBJ2-1, with TRBD1 matching 11 bases. Trimming took 6 bases from V and 10 from J; bases not matched to a gene: 5. The CDR3 spans 13 residues. In germline, CDR1 is MGHDK, CDR2 SYGVNS. The CDR3 region is CASRDRGQWEQFF. The CDR3 DNA is TGTGCCAGCAGGGACAGGGGGCAGTGGGAGCAGTTCTTC.

The rearrangement links TRBV7-6 to TRBJ2-3, with 9 positions matching TRBD1. The V gene end was trimmed by 2 bases and the J gene end by 0 bases; junction bases not matched to a gene: 6. The CDR3 covers 17 residues. Germline-derived CDR1 and CDR2 are SGHVS and FNYEAQ. CDR3 sequence reads: CASSLPPGQGSTDTQYF. The CDR3 bases are TGTGCCAGCAGCTTACCCCCTGGACAGGGGAGCACAGATACGCAGTATTTT.

This clonotype was counted only a few times. The chain joins TRBV2 to TRBJ2-7, with 7 bases that match TRBD2. From germline, CDR1 is SNHLY and CDR2 FYNNEI. Germline trimming cut 7 bases from V and 6 bases from J; bases unmatched to any gene: 6. CDR3 length: 12 residues. CDR3 amino acids: CASNPTSFEQYF. The CDR3 DNA reads TGTGCCAGCAACCCGACTAGCTTCGAGCAGTACTTC.

On this clonotype itself: A much larger clone sits a single nucleotide away, making a read error possible. The chain recombines TRBV12-3 or TRBV12-4 with TRBJ2-1, with 7 bases lining up with TRBD1. This CDR3 has 15 amino acids. CDR3 protein: CGSLRQGFTYNEQFF. CDR3 bases: TGTGGCAGCTTACGACAGGGATTCACCTACAATGAGCAGTTCTTC.

The CDR3 region is CASSSLYRINEQFF. In nucleotides, the CDR3 is TGTGCCAGCAGTTCCCTTTACAGAATCAATGAGCAGTTCTTC. V usage is TRBV6-2 or TRBV6-3 and J usage is TRBJ2-1; no firm D call. The CDR3 contains 14 residues. The V end lost 4 bases, the J end lost 6 bases, and 13 bases lay between the germline ends. Germline V gives CDR1 MNHEY, CDR2 SVGEGT.

The chain links TRBV6-2 or TRBV6-3 to TRBJ2-7; perhaps TRBD1 as D (6 bases). Per germline, CDR1 MNHEY and CDR2 SVGEGT. Trimming removed 7 bases from V and 6 bases from J, with 19 bases in between. The CDR3 extends over 14 amino acids. CDR3 amino acids: CASIQGPLTFEQYF. The CDR3 DNA reads TGTGCCAGCATCCAGGGGCCACTCACTTTCGAGCAGTACTTC.

This clonotype was found a few times. The rearrangement links TRBV7-3 to TRBJ2-1; 7 positions agree with TRBD1. The ends lost 3 bases at V and 9 bases at J; junction bases unmatched: 5. Germline CDR1 SGHTA, CDR2 FQGTGA. The CDR3 contains 13 residues. The CDR3 reads CASSFDRVGEQFF. DNA for the CDR3: TGTGCCAGCAGCTTTGACAGGGTTGGTGAGCAGTTCTTC. Complete variable domain (other parts from reference TRBV7-3 and TRBJ2-1): GAGVSQTPSNKVTEKGKYVELRCDPISGHTALYWYRQSLGQGPEFLIYFQGTGAADDSGLPNDRFFAVRPEGSVSTLKIQRTERGDSAVYLCASSFDRVGEQFFGPGTRLTVL.

This clonotype was recorded a few times. This sequence joins TRBV10-3 and TRBJ2-1, with a weak D call TRBD1 (5 bases). Trimming cost V 4 bases and J 4 bases, with 11 bases left between them. Germline V gives CDR1 ENHRY, CDR2 SYGVKD. The CDR3 loop spans 14 amino acids. The CDR3, as DNA: TGTGCCATCAGTGGGGCAGGGAATTACAATGAGCAGTTCTTC. Translated: CAISGAGNYNEQFF.

V gene TRBV10-3 combines with J gene TRBJ2-7; D is perhaps TRBD1 (6 bases). The germline gives CDR1 ENHRY, CDR2 SYGVKD. The V and J ends lost 11 bases and 2 bases respectively, with 22 bases between them. This CDR3 spans 15 amino acids. Written as DNA, the CDR3 is TGTGCCCCCTCGGGGACATTAGATGCTCCCTACGAGCAGTACTTC. Residues: CAPSGTLDAPYEQYF.

This chain uses TRBV20-1 with TRBJ2-4, with D maybe TRBD2 (6 bases). The CDR3 is made up of 15 amino acids. Deletions cut 0 bases from V and 6 bases from J, with 15 bases between. The germline V gene has CDR1 DFQATT and CDR2 SNEGSKA (reference sequence). The CDR3, as DNA: TGCAGTGCTAGAGAACCCGGGCCCGGGAGAAACATTCAGTACTTC. Translating gives CSAREPGPGRNIQYF.

The chain combines TRBV6-5 with TRBJ2-2, with 7 bases aligning to TRBD1. This CDR3 is built from 13 residues. V was clipped by 5 bases and J by 6 bases; unmatched bases: 3. Germline assignment: CDR1 MNHEY and CDR2 SVGAGI. Here the CDR3 reads CASSRDRAGELFF. CDR3 coding DNA: TGTGCCAGCAGTCGCGACAGGGCCGGGGAGCTGTTTTTT.

This clonotype was recorded at least ten times. The rearrangement uses TRBV6-4 and TRBJ2-1; D gene unclear. Germline loops: CDR1 MRHNA, CDR2 SNTAGT. CDR3 length equals 14 residues. V lost 2 bases to trimming and J lost 4 bases, with 9 bases between them. CDR3 region: CASSDGNRYNEQFF. The DNA for the CDR3 is TGTGCCAGCAGTGACGGCAACAGATACAATGAGCAGTTCTTC.

V is TRBV7-9 and J is TRBJ2-1; D possibly corresponds to TRBD2 (5 bases). Trimming removed 6 bases from V and 6 bases from J, with 18 bases in between. Looked up from germline, CDR1 is SEHNR and CDR2 is FQNEAQ (reference sequence). CDR3 length: 15 amino acids. DNA for the CDR3: TGTGCCAGCAGTACGACGCTGTCAGCGGCCAATGAGCAGTTCTTC. Amino acid sequence: CASSTTLSAANEQFF.

V usage is TRBV12-3 or TRBV12-4 and J usage is TRBJ1-1; perhaps TRBD1 as D (5 bases). V dropped 8 bases and J dropped 1 base, with 20 bases sitting between them. CDR3 length: 16 residues. The CDR3 reads CASRIGSRGPNTEAFF. The CDR3 region has the DNA TGTGCCAGCCGCATTGGATCGAGGGGACCGAACACTGAAGCTTTCTTT.

In this sample, this clonotype turned up a few times. The chain links TRBV9 to TRBJ2-4, with D possibly matching TRBD2 (6 bases). CDR1 is SGDLS and CDR2 is YYNGEE in the germline V gene. This CDR3 has 14 residues. Trimming pared 0 bases from V and 7 bases from J, leaving 11 bases between. CDR3 in amino acids: CASSVGGDLNIQYF. The CDR3 coding sequence is TGTGCCAGCAGCGTAGGGGGGGACCTGAACATTCAGTACTTC.

The count of this clonotype is one. The rearrangement joins TRBV6-2 or TRBV6-3 to TRBJ2-1; 9 nucleotides agree with TRBD1. V trimming: 7 bases; J trimming: 4 bases; junction bases outside the gene matches: 5. Germline V gene data show CDR1 as MNHEY and CDR2 as SVGEGT. The CDR3 extends over 14 amino acids. The DNA for the CDR3 is TGTGCCAGCACCGAGGACAGGGGTTACAATGAGCAGTTCTTC. It specifies CASTEDRGYNEQFF.

The chain has TRBV12-3 or TRBV12-4 and TRBJ2-3, with D maybe TRBD1 (5 bases). The CDR3 length is 14 residues. Trimming stripped 3 bases from V and 4 bases from J, with 11 bases between. The CDR3 nucleotides are TGTGCCAGCAGTTTCGCAGGGTGGGCAGATACGCAGTATTTT. Protein sequence: CASSFAGWADTQYF.

The chain couples TRBV2 to TRBJ2-7; TRBD1 or TRBD2 may be the D gene (6 bases each). Germline values: CDR1 SNHLY, CDR2 FYNNEI. V was shortened by 1 base and J by 2 bases, with 9 bases between the two germline ends. CDR3 length equals 14 residues. The CDR3 nucleotides read TGTGCCAGCAGTGAAGTGGGGGGCCCCTACGAGCAGTACTTC. Translating it yields CASSEVGGPYEQYF. The entire variable domain, with the rest obtained from reference TRBV2 and TRBJ2-7, is as follows: EPEVTQTPSHQVTQMGQEVILRCVPISNHLYFYWYRQILGQKVEFLVSFYNNEISEKSEIFDDQFSVERPDGSNFTLKIRSTKLEDSAMYFCASSEVGGPYEQYFGPGTRLTVT.

The chain joins TRBV28 to TRBJ2-3, with 11 bases that match TRBD2. This CDR3 contains 17 residues. V shed 4 bases, J shed 0 bases, and the junction held 6 bases outside the gene matches. The V gene's germline CDR1 is MDHEN and CDR2 SYDVKM. The CDR3 bases are TGTGCCAGCAGTTCCTTGGGACTAGCGGTGAGCACAGATACGCAGTATTTT. Protein product: CASSSLGLAVSTDTQYF. Full variable domain (outside the CDR3, taken from reference TRBV28 and TRBJ2-3): DVKVTQSSRYLVKRTGEKVFLECVQDMDHENMFWYRQDPGLGLRLIYFSYDVKMKEKGDIPEGYSVSREKKERFSLILESASTNQTSMYLCASSSLGLAVSTDTQYFGPGTRLTVL.

This clonotype turned up a few times. This rearrangement joins TRBV5-5 to TRBJ1-4; 8 nucleotides align to TRBD1. V dropped 2 bases and J dropped 8; count of bases not matched to a gene: 5. This CDR3 is 14 amino acids long. In germline, CDR1 is SGHKS, CDR2 YYEKEE (reference sequence). CDR3 sequence: CASSFRDRPEKLFF. CDR3 DNA sequence: TGTGCCAGCAGCTTTCGGGACAGGCCGGAAAAACTGTTTTTT.